This T cell receptor (beta chain) comes out of a study of beta chain features in type 1 diabetes. At the level of the study: Healthy donors and patients had similar age, gender and cell yields. Study observations and caveats: VDJ junctions sequenced from type 1 diabetes patients showed fewer insertions and more deletions. The study found moderately but significantly shorter TCRB CDR3s in all four CD4+ subsets of Type 1 diabetes patients.

Sequenced material consisted of expressed TCRB transcripts (all of the isolated RNA was reverse transcribed). TCRdb's table, derived via immunoSEQ multiplex PCR, lists solely in-frame clones and lacks some. The table includes about 710,000 clones, over 12% detected once. About this clone: What it binds is unknown.

Each donor gave one heparinised blood draw averaging about 110 mL. Sorting of CD4+ naive, central memory, regulatory and stem cell-like memory cells was performed via CD45RO/CCR7/CD25/CD127/CD95/CD27. The CDR3 consists of 16 residues. V shed 0 bases, J shed 7 bases, and the junction held 6 bases outside the gene matches. The germline gives CDR1 SGDLS, CDR2 YYNGEE. Sequenced sample: naive CD4+ T cells from blood. The TCR originated in a man aged 18 to 35 with type 1 diabetes. The rearrangement joins TRBV9 to TRBJ2-1; TRBD2 aligns across 11 bases. CDR3 protein: CASSVGASGGINEQFF. The CDR3 nucleotides read TGTGCCAGCAGCGTAGGGGCTAGCGGGGGGATAAATGAGCAGTTCTTC.